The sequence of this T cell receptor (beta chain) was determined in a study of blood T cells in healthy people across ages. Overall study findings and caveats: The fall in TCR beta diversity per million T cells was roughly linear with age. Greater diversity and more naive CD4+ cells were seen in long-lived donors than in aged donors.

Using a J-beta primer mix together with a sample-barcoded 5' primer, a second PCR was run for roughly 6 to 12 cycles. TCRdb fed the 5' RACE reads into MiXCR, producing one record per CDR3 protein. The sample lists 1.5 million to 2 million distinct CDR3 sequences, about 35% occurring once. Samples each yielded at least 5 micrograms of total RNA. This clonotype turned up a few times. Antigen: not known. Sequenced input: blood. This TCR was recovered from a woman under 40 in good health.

The CDR3 region has the DNA TGTGCCAGCAGTCCAGTGGACGGTTTGTTTGGCGAAAAACTGTTTTTT. Encoded protein: CASSPVDGLFGEKLFF. The chain recombines TRBV12-3 or TRBV12-4 with TRBJ1-4; D gene uncertain. V was trimmed by 5 bases and J by 8 bases, leaving 21 bases between them. This CDR3 comprises 16 residues.